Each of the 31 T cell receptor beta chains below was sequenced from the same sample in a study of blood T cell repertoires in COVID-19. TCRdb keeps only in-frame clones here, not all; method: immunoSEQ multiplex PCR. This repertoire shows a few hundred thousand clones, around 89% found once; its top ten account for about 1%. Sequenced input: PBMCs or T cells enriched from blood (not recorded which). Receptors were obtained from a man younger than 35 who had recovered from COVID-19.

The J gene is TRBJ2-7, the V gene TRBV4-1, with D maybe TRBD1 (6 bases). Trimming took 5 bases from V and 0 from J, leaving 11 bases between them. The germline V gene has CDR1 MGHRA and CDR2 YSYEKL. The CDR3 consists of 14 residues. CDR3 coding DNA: TGCGCCAGCAGCTCCCGGGACACCTCCTACGAGCAGTACTTC. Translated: CASSSRDTSYEQYF.

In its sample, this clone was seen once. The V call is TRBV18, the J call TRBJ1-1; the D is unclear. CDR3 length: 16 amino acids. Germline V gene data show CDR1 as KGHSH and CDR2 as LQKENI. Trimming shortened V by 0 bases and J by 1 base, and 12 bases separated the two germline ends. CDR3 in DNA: TGTGCCAGCTCACCACCGACGAGGGCCGGGAACACTGAAGCTTTCTTT. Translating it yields CASSPPTRAGNTEAFF.

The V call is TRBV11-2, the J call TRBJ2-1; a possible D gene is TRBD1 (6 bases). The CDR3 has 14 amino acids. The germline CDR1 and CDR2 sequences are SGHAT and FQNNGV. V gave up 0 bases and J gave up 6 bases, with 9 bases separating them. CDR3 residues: CASSLDQGFNEQFF. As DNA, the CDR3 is TGTGCCAGCAGCTTAGATCAGGGGTTCAATGAGCAGTTCTTC. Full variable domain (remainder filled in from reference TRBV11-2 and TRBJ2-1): EAGVAQSPRYKIIEKRQSVAFWCNPISGHATLYWYQQILGQGPKLLIQFQNNGVVDDSQLPKDRFSAERLKGVDSTLKIQPAKLEDSAVYLCASSLDQGFNEQFFGPGTRLTVL.

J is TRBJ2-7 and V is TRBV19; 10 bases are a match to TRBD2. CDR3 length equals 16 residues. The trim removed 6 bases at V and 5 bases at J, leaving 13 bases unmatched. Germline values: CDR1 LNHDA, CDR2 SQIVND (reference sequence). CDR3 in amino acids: CASSLAGLAGVNEQYF. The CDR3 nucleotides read TGTGCCAGTAGCCTAGCAGGGCTAGCGGGAGTGAACGAGCAGTACTTC.

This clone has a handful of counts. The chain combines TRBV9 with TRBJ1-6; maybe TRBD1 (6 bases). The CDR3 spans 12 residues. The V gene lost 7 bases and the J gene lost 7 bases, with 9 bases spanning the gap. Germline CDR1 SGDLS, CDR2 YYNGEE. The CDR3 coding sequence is TGTGCCAGCGGGCAGGGGAATTCACCCCTCCACTTT. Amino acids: CASGQGNSPLHF. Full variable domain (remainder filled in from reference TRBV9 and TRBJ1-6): DSGVTQTPKHLITATGQRVTLRCSPRSGDLSVYWYQQSLDQGLQFLIQYYNGEERAKGNILERFSAQQFPDLHSELNLSSLELGDSALYFCASGQGNSPLHFGNGTRLTVT.

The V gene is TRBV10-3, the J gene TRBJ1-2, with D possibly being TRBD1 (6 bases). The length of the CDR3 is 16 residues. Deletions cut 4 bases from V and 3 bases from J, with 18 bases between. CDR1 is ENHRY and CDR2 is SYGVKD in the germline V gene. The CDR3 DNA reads TGTGCCATCAGTGCCTCCGGGACATCAATTGACTATGGCTACACCTTC. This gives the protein CAISASGTSIDYGYTF.

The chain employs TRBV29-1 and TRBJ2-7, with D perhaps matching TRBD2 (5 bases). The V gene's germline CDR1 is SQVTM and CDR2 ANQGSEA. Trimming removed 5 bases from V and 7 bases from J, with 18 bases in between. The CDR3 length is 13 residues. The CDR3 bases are TGCAGCGTTCTATGGGTGGGTTCGGGGGAGCAGTACTTC. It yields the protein CSVLWVGSGEQYF.

CDR3 DNA sequence: TGTGCCAGCTCAGAACTAGCGGATGACAATGAGCAGTTCTTC. This sequence encodes CASSELADDNEQFF. The V gene is TRBV19, the J gene TRBJ2-1, with 8 bases that match TRBD2. Losses at the gene ends were 9 bases for V and 5 bases for J; bases not matched to a gene: 9. This CDR3 region has 14 residues. The germline gives CDR1 LNHDA, CDR2 SQIVND (reference sequence). The entire variable domain, with the rest obtained from reference TRBV19 and TRBJ2-1, is as follows: DGGITQSPKYLFRKEGQNVTLSCEQNLNHDAMYWYRQDPGQGLRLIYYSQIVNDFQKGDIAEGYSVSREKKESFPLTVTSAQKNPTAFYLCASSELADDNEQFFGPGTRLTVL.

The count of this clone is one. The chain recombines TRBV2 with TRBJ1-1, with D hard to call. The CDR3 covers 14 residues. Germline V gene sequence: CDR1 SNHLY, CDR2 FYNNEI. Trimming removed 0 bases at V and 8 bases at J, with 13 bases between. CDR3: CASSEALRGSEAFF. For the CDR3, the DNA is TGTGCCAGCAGTGAAGCCCTTAGAGGGTCAGAAGCTTTCTTT.

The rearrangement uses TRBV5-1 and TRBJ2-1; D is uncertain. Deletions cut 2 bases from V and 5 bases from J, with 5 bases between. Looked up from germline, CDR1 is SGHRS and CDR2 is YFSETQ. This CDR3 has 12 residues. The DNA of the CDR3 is TGCGCCAGCAGCTTTAGCCACAATGAGCAGTTCTTC. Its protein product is CASSFSHNEQFF.

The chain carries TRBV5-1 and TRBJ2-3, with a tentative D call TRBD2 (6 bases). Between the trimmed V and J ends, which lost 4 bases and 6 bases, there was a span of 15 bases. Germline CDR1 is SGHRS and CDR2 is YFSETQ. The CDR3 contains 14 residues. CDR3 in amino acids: CASSPSGTPDTQYF. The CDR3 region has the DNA TGCGCCAGCAGCCCGTCCGGGACTCCCGATACGCAGTATTTT.

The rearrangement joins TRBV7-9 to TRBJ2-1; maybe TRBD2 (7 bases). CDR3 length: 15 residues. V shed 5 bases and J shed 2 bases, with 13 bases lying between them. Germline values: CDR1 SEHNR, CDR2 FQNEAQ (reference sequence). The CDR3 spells CASSLGGDTYNEQFF. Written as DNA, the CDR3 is TGTGCCAGCAGCCTGGGGGGGGACACCTACAATGAGCAGTTCTTC.

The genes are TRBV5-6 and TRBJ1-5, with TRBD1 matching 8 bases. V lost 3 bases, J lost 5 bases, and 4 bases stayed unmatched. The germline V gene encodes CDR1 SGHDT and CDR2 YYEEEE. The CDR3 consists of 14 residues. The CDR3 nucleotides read TGTGCCAGCAGCTCGCTACAGGGGGATCAGCCCCAGCATTTT. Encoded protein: CASSSLQGDQPQHF.

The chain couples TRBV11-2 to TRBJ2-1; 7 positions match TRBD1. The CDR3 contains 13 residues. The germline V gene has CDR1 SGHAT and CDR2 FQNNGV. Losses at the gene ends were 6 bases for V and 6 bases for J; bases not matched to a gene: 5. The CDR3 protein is CASRITGANEQFF. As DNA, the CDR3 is TGTGCCAGCAGAATCACAGGGGCCAATGAGCAGTTCTTC.

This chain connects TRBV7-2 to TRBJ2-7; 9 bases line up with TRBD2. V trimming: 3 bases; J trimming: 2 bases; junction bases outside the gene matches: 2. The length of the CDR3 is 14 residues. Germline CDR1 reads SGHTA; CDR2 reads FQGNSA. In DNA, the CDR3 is TGTGCCAGCAGCTTTGGCGGGAGGGCCTACGAGCAGTACTTC. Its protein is CASSFGGRAYEQYF. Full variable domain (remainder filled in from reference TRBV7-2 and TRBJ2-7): GAGVSQSPSNKVTEKGKDVELRCDPISGHTALYWYRQSLGQGLEFLIYFQGNSAPDKSGLPSDRFSAERTGGSVSTLTIQRTQQEDSAVYLCASSFGGRAYEQYFGPGTRLTVT.

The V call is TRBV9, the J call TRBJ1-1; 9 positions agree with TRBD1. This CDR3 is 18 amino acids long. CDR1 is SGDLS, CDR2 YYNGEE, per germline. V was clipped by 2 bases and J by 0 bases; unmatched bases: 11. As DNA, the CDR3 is TGTGCCAGCAGCGTCTCCGGAGGACAGGGGTTAATGAACACTGAAGCTTTCTTT. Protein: CASSVSGGQGLMNTEAFF.

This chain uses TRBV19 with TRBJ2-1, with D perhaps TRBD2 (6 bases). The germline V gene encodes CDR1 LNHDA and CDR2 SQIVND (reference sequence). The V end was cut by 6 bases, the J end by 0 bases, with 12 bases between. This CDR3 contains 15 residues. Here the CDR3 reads CASSDPGGSYNEQFF. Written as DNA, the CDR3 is TGTGCCAGTAGCGACCCCGGGGGCTCCTACAATGAGCAGTTCTTC.

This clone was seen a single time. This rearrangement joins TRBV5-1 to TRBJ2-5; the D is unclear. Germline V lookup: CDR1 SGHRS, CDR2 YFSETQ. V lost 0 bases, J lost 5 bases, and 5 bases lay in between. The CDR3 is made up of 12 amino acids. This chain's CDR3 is CASSLGLETQYF. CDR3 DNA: TGCGCCAGCAGCTTGGGGCTTGAGACCCAGTACTTC.

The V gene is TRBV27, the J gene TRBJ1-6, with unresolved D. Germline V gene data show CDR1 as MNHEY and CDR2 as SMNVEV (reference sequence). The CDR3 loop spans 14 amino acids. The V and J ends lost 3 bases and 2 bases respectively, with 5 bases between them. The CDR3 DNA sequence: TGTGCCAGCAGTTTCCGTACCTATAATTCACCCCTCCACTTT. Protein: CASSFRTYNSPLHF.

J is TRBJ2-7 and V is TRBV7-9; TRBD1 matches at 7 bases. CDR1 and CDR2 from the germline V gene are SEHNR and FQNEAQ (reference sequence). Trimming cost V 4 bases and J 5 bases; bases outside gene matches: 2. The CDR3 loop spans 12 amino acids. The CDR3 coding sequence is TGTGCCAGCAGCTACGACAGGGACGAGCAGTACTTC. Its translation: CASSYDRDEQYF.

The CDR3 region is CASSAWTEVQETQYF. Written as DNA, the CDR3 is TGTGCCAGCAGCGCCTGGACAGAAGTACAAGAGACCCAGTACTTC. V is TRBV7-9 and J is TRBJ2-5; maybe TRBD1 (6 bases). Trimming cost V 5 bases and J 2 bases, with 15 bases left between them. The CDR3 totals 15 residues. Germline-derived CDR1 and CDR2 are SEHNR and FQNEAQ (reference sequence).

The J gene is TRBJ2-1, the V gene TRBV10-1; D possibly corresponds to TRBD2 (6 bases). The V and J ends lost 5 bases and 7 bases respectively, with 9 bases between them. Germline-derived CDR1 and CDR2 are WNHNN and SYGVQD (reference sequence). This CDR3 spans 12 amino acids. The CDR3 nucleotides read TGCGCCAGCAGTACAGGAGGGAATGAGCAGTTCTTC. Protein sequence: CASSTGGNEQFF.

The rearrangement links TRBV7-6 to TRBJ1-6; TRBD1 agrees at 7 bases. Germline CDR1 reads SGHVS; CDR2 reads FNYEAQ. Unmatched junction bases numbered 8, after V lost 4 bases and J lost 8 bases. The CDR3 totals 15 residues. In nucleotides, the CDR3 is TGTGCCAGCAGCTCCTATGACAGGGCCTATTCACCCCTCCACTTT. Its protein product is CASSSYDRAYSPLHF.

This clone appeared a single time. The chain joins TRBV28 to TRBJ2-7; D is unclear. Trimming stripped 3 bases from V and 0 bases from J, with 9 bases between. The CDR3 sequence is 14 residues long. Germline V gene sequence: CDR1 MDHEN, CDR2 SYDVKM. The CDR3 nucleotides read TGTGCCAGCAGTTTCGCTGAGAGCTCCTACGAGCAGTACTTC. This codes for CASSFAESSYEQYF.

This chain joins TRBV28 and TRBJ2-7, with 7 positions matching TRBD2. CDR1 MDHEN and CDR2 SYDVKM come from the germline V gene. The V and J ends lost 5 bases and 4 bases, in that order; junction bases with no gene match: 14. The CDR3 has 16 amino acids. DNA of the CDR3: TGTGCCAGCAGTATAATGACTAGCCTGGTTAAATACGAGCAGTACTTC. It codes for CASSIMTSLVKYEQYF. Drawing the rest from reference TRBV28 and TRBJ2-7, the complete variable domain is DVKVTQSSRYLVKRTGEKVFLECVQDMDHENMFWYRQDPGLGLRLIYFSYDVKMKEKGDIPEGYSVSREKKERFSLILESASTNQTSMYLCASSIMTSLVKYEQYFGPGTRLTVT.

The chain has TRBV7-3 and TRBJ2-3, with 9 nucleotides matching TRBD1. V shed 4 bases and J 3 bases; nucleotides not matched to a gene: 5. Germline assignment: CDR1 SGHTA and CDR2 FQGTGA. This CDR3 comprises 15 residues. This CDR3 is CASSSGQGWTDTQYF. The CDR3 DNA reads TGTGCCAGCAGCTCCGGACAGGGGTGGACAGATACGCAGTATTTT.

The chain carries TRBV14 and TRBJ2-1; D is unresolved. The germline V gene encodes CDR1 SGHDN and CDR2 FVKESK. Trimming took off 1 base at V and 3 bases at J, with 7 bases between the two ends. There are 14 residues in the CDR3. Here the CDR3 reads CASSQGTSYNEQFF. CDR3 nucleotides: TGTGCCAGCAGCCAAGGCACGAGCTACAATGAGCAGTTCTTC.

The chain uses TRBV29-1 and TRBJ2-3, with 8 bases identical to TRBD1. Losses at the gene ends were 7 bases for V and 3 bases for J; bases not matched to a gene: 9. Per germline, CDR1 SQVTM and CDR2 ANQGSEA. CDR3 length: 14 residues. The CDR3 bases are TGCAGCGCTCCCGACAGGGGAATTACAGATACGCAGTATTTT. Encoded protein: CSAPDRGITDTQYF.

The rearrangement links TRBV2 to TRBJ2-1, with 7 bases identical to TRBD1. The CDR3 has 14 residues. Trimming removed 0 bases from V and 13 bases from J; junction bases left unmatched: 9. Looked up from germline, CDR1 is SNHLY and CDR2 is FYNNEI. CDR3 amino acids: CASSEAVGGEGQFF. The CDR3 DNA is TGTGCCAGCAGTGAAGCGGTAGGGGGCGAGGGTCAGTTCTTC.

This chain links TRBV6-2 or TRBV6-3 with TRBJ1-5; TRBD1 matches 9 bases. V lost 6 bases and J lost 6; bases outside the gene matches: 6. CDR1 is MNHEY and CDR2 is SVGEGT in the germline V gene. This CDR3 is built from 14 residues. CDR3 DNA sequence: TGTGCCAGCAGCCGGGACAGGGATATTCAGCCCCAGCATTTT. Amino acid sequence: CASSRDRDIQPQHF.

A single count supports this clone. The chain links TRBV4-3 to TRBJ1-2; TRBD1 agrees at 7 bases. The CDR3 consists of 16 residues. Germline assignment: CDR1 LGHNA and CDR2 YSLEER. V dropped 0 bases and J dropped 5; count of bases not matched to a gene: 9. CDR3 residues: CASSQDPTGVGYGYTF. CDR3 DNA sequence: TGCGCCAGCAGCCAAGACCCCACAGGGGTAGGGTATGGCTACACCTTC.